This T cell receptor beta chain was observed in a study of shared clonotypes between healthy human individuals (dated by TCRdb to 2018 to 2020). Broadly, across the study: A few men and a couple of women, aged 18 to 49 years, made up the cohort. For each donor, three plates each were used for CD4 naive and CD4 memory, two plates were used for CD8 naive, and one plate was used for CD8 memory. Each donor's leukapheresis produced roughly between about 0.8 and 10 billion PBMCs. To estimate repertoire size and how much clonotypes are shared between individuals, the study performed deep sequencing of blood TCR repertoires from five healthy adults. Libraries were prepared and TCR repertoires were sequenced by different laboratories using diverse techniques, in order to increase sequencing depth and limit assay-specific biases. What the work shows at the level of the full study, not this receptor alone: Sampling was restricted to blood, and TCR repertoires in tissue are likely to differ from TCR repertoires in blood. Larger estimated clonotype richness was generally found for naive subsets than for memory subsets. Pairwise subsampling led to the expectation that sequencing depth would affect the degree of clonotype sharing among donors. Across a few donors, approximately 5% of naive CD4, around 3.5% of naive CD8, under 2.5% of memory CD4, and 0.4% of memory CD8 clonotypes were shared. Because the study included only a small number of donors, the genetic and exposure-history diversity represented was limited. Higher generation probabilities were observed for clonotypes shared by all four sorted-subset donors than for non-shared clonotypes. Incomplete sequencing was indicated by rarefaction of sorted-subset datasets, despite the large sequencing depth.

Using the deep immunoSEQ assay, TCR CDR3 regions were amplified from genomic DNA by multiplex PCR. For each cell subset, the extracted genomic DNA was distributed evenly across all wells of several immunoSEQ 96-well plates, and each plate served as one replicate. For sorted subsets, 200 to 250 ng genomic DNA, equal to some 28,000 T cell genomes, was loaded into each replicate PCR. The purified libraries were quantified using a Qubit 3.0 fluorometer, sized with a Bioanalyzer 2100, and then quantified again using the KAPA Library Quantification kit. A separate single-read 150-cycle Illumina NextSeq 550 flow cell was used to sequence each immunoSEQ 96-well plate. Processing in the source paper ran as follows. The immunoSEQ output contained only junctional sequences without quality scores, so filtering could not match that applied to full-length reads. To assign V/J genes and CDR3, sequences were annotated against IMGT germline references using PyIR, a Python wrapper for IgBLAST v1.9. Any read was removed if the V/J assignment was weak (E-value above 1e-6), the CDR3 was missing, or the read contained stop codons, out-of-frame junctions, or ambiguous translated residues. V3J clonotypes were defined by identical inferred V gene, J gene, and CDR3 amino acid sequence. Percentage overlap between repertoires was computed as shared unique clonotypes divided by the size of the smaller repertoire. Three approaches were used to assess repertoire richness: RTK rarefaction, the Chao1 estimator, and Recon v2.1 estimates of unobserved clonotypes. For all TCRbeta clonotypes obtained by the gDNA method from a handful of donors, generation probabilities were computed with OLGA. TCRdb mirrors the immuneACCESS table, restricted to in-frame sequences. Some clones are absent from its copies; in checked studies, under half trace to an unresolved V gene, and the reason for the others is unknown. The DNA was the basis for D and trimming; V, J and clone size are from that table. In all, the sample holds a few million clones, and more than 80% of those were seen once. The top ten clones comprise about 0.13% of the sample.

Donors were healthy HIV-negative adults with no recently reported acute infections or vaccinations. Only Caucasian adults living in Nashville, Tennessee, USA were represented among the donors. Magnetic negative selection was used to enrich CD4+ T cells, after which naive cells were positively selected on CD45RA and the negative fraction became the memory subset. Blood was obtained by leukapheresis, after which PBMCs were separated by Ficoll-Histopaque density gradient centrifugation and cryopreserved in liquid nitrogen vapor phase. Analytical flow cytometry was used to check the purity and quantity of each magnetically sorted T cell population. From each sorted fraction, genomic DNA was isolated and quantified by UV absorbance on a Nanodrop 2000c. In regard to this clone: Its target antigen remains unknown. Base quality data are lacking; no much larger clone is found one base away.

This sequence originates from a man aged 18 to 29 in good health. Sequencing was performed on naive CD4+ T cells sorted from blood. In the paper's terms, the cell subset or site label means: CD45RA+ positively selected.

The CDR3 here reads CASSHSGTSGVRADTQYF. The nucleotide sequence is TGTGCCAGCAGCCACTCGGGGACTAGCGGGGTTAGGGCAGATACGCAGTATTTT. The V and J genes are TRBV7-8 and TRBJ2-3; the central 13 bases match TRBD2. The CDR3 holds 18 amino acids from the cysteine to the phenylalanine. Of all the DNA, just the CDR3 is kept, 54 bases in frame from base 1. V ends up 5 bases short and J 4 bases short, with an unmatched junction base count of 12. CDR1 and CDR2 are read off the germline V gene as SGHVS and FQNEAQ. Here the CDR3 is joined to the reference TRBV7-8 and TRBJ2-3 genes, and the full variable domain is: GAGVSQSPRYKVAKRGQDVALRCDPISGHVSLFWYQQALGQGPEFLTYFQNEAQLDKSGLPSDRFFAERPEGSVSTLKIQRTQQEDSAVYLCASSHSGTSGVRADTQYFGPGTRLTVL.